This T cell receptor beta chain was recorded in a study of PD-L1 blockade in urothelial cancer. Turning to the study itself: Blood was subjected to analysis at 3 weeks (second dose) and 6 weeks following treatment start.

Measured with immunoSEQ multiplex PCR; TCRdb has only the in-frame clones, and not every one. Of under 95,000 clones listed, 84% are singletons. V was pared by 3 bases and J by 2 bases, with 8 bases of the junction left unmatched. The CDR3 loop spans 17 amino acids. CDR1 and CDR2 from the germline V gene are SGHVS and FQNEAQ. Specified time point: pretreatment peripheral blood. The J gene is TRBJ2-7, the V gene TRBV7-8; 12 positions agree with TRBD2. The source is a woman aged 70 to 79 with urothelial cancer. The material was PBMCs, obtained around atezolizumab (anti-PD-L1) treatment. The DNA of the CDR3 is TGTGCCAGCAGCTTCGGCCAACTAGCGGGAGGAACCTACGAGCAGTACTTC. Residues: CASSFGQLAGGTYEQYF.